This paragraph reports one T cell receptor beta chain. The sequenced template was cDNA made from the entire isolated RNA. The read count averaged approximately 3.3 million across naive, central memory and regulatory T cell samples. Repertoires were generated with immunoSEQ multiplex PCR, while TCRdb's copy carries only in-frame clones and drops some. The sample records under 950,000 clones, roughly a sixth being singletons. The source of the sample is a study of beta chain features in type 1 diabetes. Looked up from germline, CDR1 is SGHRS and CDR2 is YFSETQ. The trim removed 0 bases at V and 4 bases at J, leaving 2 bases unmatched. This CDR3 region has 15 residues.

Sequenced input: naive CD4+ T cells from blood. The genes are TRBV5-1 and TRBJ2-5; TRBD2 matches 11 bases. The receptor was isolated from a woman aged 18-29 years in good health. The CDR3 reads CASSLGGLAGETQYF. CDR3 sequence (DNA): TGCGCCAGCAGCTTGGGCGGACTAGCGGGAGAGACCCAGTACTTC.